Each of the 19 T cell receptor beta chains below was sequenced from the same sample in a study of identifying expanded T cells in peripheral blood. Clones were read by immunoSEQ multiplex PCR, and TCRdb kept only the in-frame ones, dropping some. The sample records about 100,000 clones, 88% being singletons. The material sequenced was blood. All receptors derive from a person aged 18 to 70 in good health.

V gene TRBV6-5 combines with J gene TRBJ2-5; weak D call: TRBD1 (5 bases). The CDR3 is made up of 14 amino acids. Per germline, CDR1 MNHEY and CDR2 SVGAGI. V was pared by 0 bases and J by 3 bases, with 8 bases between. DNA of the CDR3: TGTGCCAGCAGTTACTCGTGGGGCAAAGAGACCCAGTACTTC. Its translation is CASSYSWGKETQYF.

The J gene is TRBJ2-3, the V gene TRBV5-4; the D is unclear. The V gene lost 0 bases and the J gene lost 0 bases, with 2 bases spanning the gap. The CDR3 extends over 13 amino acids. CDR1 is SGHNT and CDR2 is YYREEE in the germline V gene (reference sequence). This CDR3 reads CASSLVSTDTQYF. CDR3 DNA: TGTGCCAGCAGCTTGGTGAGCACAGATACGCAGTATTTT. Full variable domain (missing parts from reference TRBV5-4 and TRBJ2-3): ETGVTQSPTHLIKTRGQQVTLRCSSQSGHNTVSWYQQALGQGPQFIFQYYREEENGRGNFPPRFSGLQFPNYSSELNVNALELDDSALYLCASSLVSTDTQYFGPGTRLTVL.

A few counts support this clone. The CDR3 DNA is TGTGCCAGCAGTGATCCTAGAAACAGGGGGCGCGATGGCTACACCTTC. Amino acid sequence: CASSDPRNRGRDGYTF. The chain joins TRBV25-1 to TRBJ1-2; 9 nucleotides align to TRBD1. Germline loops: CDR1 MGHDK, CDR2 SYGVNS. V shed 3 bases, J shed 6 bases, and the junction held 11 bases outside the gene matches. The CDR3 sequence is 16 residues long.

This clone showed up just once. The V and J genes are TRBV6-4 and TRBJ2-1, with 10 bases that match TRBD2. CDR1 and CDR2 from the germline V gene are MRHNA and SNTAGT. CDR3 length: 13 residues. Trimming at V came to 4 bases and at J to 15 bases, leaving 9 bases not matched to a gene. CDR3 in DNA: TGTGCCAGCAGTGCGACACCGGGACTAGCGTTGTTCTTC. This translates into CASSATPGLALFF.

V gene TRBV5-4 combines with J gene TRBJ1-2, with 7 bases fitting TRBD1. V shed 0 bases and J 7 bases; nucleotides not matched to a gene: 9. Germline V gives CDR1 SGHNT, CDR2 YYREEE (reference sequence). The CDR3 has 15 amino acids. In DNA form, the CDR3 reads TGTGCCAGCAGCTTGGATGCAGGGGGAAACGGTGGCTACACCTTC. Translating it yields CASSLDAGGNGGYTF.

This chain connects TRBV4-1 to TRBJ2-1; 10 nucleotides align to TRBD2. Germline V gene lookup returns CDR1 MGHRA and CDR2 YSYEKL. Trimming cost V 4 bases and J 8 bases; bases outside gene matches: 8. This CDR3 comprises 15 residues. The chain's CDR3 is CASSPASGRVDEQFF. CDR3 coding DNA: TGCGCCAGCAGCCCCGCGAGCGGGAGGGTCGATGAGCAGTTCTTC.

J is TRBJ2-6 and V is TRBV7-9, with unresolved D. The germline V gene has CDR1 SEHNR and CDR2 FQNEAQ (reference sequence). The CDR3 runs to 17 residues. V shed 1 base and J shed 2 bases, with 12 bases lying between them. The CDR3 protein is CASSLGSYQAGANVLTF. The CDR3 nucleotides are TGTGCCAGCAGCTTAGGAAGTTATCAGGCTGGGGCCAACGTCCTGACTTTC.

The V and J genes are TRBV6-1 and TRBJ2-1; D might be TRBD1 (5 bases). The germline gives CDR1 MNHNS, CDR2 SASEGT. This CDR3 has 14 amino acids. V lost 7 bases to trimming and J lost 4 bases, with 14 bases between them. The CDR3 nucleotides are TGTGCCAGCAAGGCAGGGCCCACTTACAATGAGCAGTTCTTC. Its translation: CASKAGPTYNEQFF.

The chain joins TRBV27 to TRBJ1-2; 12 nucleotides match TRBD1. Germline trimming cut 5 bases from V and 4 bases from J; bases unmatched to any gene: 11. Germline lookup yields CDR1 MNHEY and CDR2 SMNVEV (reference sequence). This CDR3 spans 17 amino acids. The CDR3 spells CASSPGTGGPLTYGYTF. The CDR3 DNA reads TGTGCCAGCAGTCCGGGGACAGGGGGCCCATTAACCTATGGCTACACCTTC.

V is TRBV29-1 and J is TRBJ2-3; perhaps D is TRBD1 or TRBD2 (5 bases each). The CDR3 is 16 amino acids. The germline V gene has CDR1 SQVTM and CDR2 ANQGSEA. Trimming took 0 bases from V and 0 from J, leaving 13 bases between them. The CDR3: CSVEDRERTSTDTQYF. The CDR3 region has the DNA TGCAGCGTTGAAGACAGGGAAAGGACTAGCACAGATACGCAGTATTTT.

The rearrangement links TRBV2 to TRBJ1-5; tentatively, D is TRBD1 (6 bases). Germline loops: CDR1 SNHLY, CDR2 FYNNEI. The CDR3 totals 15 residues. V dropped 5 bases and J dropped 6 bases, with 17 bases sitting between them. The CDR3 nucleotides read TGTGCCAGCAGTCCCGGGAGGGGAGGGGGTCAGCCCCAGCATTTT. Protein product: CASSPGRGGGQPQHF.

The V gene is TRBV2, the J gene TRBJ1-5; D unresolved. Germline-derived CDR1 and CDR2 are SNHLY and FYNNEI. The CDR3 loop spans 15 amino acids. Trimming took 7 bases from V and 0 from J, leaving 13 bases between them. The CDR3 nucleotides are TGTGCCAGCACCGGGTTCCAATCTAGCAATCAGCCCCAGCATTTT. Translated: CASTGFQSSNQPQHF. The full variable domain, rest sourced from reference TRBV2 and TRBJ1-5, is EPEVTQTPSHQVTQMGQEVILRCVPISNHLYFYWYRQILGQKVEFLVSFYNNEISEKSEIFDDQFSVERPDGSNFTLKIRSTKLEDSAMYFCASTGFQSSNQPQHFGDGTRLSIL.

J is TRBJ1-1 and V is TRBV25-1; 8 nucleotides match TRBD1. The CDR3 is 15 amino acids. The V segment lost 4 bases and the J segment 7 bases; nucleotides outside the gene matches: 11. Germline CDR1 MGHDK, CDR2 SYGVNS. CDR3 residues: CASSGSRDRTYEAFF. The CDR3, as DNA: TGTGCCAGCAGTGGGAGCCGGGACAGGACATATGAAGCTTTCTTT.

The chain has TRBV11-2 and TRBJ2-5; D is unclear. Germline-derived CDR1 and CDR2 are SGHAT and FQNNGV. Trimming cost V 5 bases and J 2 bases, with 12 bases left between them. The CDR3 is 14 amino acids. In DNA form, the CDR3 reads TGTGCCAGCAGCCCACCCCCATTACAAGAGACCCAGTACTTC. Its translation is CASSPPPLQETQYF.

This clone was observed a few times. The chain has TRBV30 and TRBJ1-1; D not certain. Germline V CDR1 and CDR2: GTSNPN, SVGIG (reference sequence). The CDR3 runs to 10 residues. V lost 4 bases and J 8 bases, leaving 8 bases between the germline ends. The CDR3: CAWNREEAFF. The DNA of the CDR3 is TGTGCCTGGAACCGGGAGGAAGCTTTCTTT.

V is TRBV7-9 and J is TRBJ1-6; unclear D gene. Germline assignment: CDR1 SEHNR and CDR2 FQNEAQ (reference sequence). Trimming shortened V by 2 bases and J by 10 bases, and 12 bases separated the two germline ends. The CDR3 runs 14 residues. The DNA of the CDR3 is TGTGCCAGCAGCTTAAGTTCGGTACGATCACCCCTCCACTTT. Translating it yields CASSLSSVRSPLHF. The full variable domain, in which reference TRBV7-9 and TRBJ1-6 provide the parts outside the CDR3, is DTGVSQNPRHKITKRGQNVTFRCDPISEHNRLYWYRQTLGQGPEFLTYFQNEAQLEKSRLLSDRFSAERPKGSFSTLEIQRTEQGDSAMYLCASSLSSVRSPLHFGNGTRLTVT.

This clone was detected only a few times. The chain uses TRBV7-9 and TRBJ1-2; no reliable D call. Germline loops: CDR1 SEHNR, CDR2 FQNEAQ (reference sequence). This CDR3 has 15 residues. V lost 10 bases, J lost 2 bases, and 20 bases lay in between. CDR3 amino acids: CATTTGEVSNYGYTF. In nucleotides, the CDR3 is TGTGCCACCACAACGGGAGAAGTCTCAAACTATGGCTACACCTTC. Looking up the rest from reference TRBV7-9 and TRBJ1-2 gives the full variable domain: DTGVSQNPRHKITKRGQNVTFRCDPISEHNRLYWYRQTLGQGPEFLTYFQNEAQLEKSRLLSDRFSAERPKGSFSTLEIQRTEQGDSAMYLCATTTGEVSNYGYTFGSGTRLTVV.

This clone was seen a single time. The V and J genes are TRBV15 and TRBJ2-7; D is perhaps TRBD1 or TRBD2 (6 bases each). The CDR3 covers 17 residues. Germline values: CDR1 LNHNV, CDR2 YYDKDF (reference sequence). V was cut by 1 base and J by 3 bases, with 19 bases left in between. CDR3 nucleotide sequence: TGTGCCACCAGCAGAGTGTCCGGGGGCAGGGGAAACTACGAGCAGTACTTC. Its translation: CATSRVSGGRGNYEQYF.

Details on this clone: Other DNA sequences in this specimen translate into the identical CDR3. The chain employs TRBV7-6 and TRBJ1-2, with D hard to call. V was shortened by 1 base and J by 4 bases, with 10 bases between the two germline ends. Germline V gene data show CDR1 as SGHVS and CDR2 as FNYEAQ. CDR3 length: 14 residues. CDR3 coding DNA: TGTGCCAGCAGCTTAGGGGGAGGGCCCTATGGCTACACCTTC. As protein: CASSLGGGPYGYTF.